This TCR beta chain appears in the sequencing data of a study of CD8+ T cells in alopecia areata. Study-wide points: Higher clonality was seen in lesional scalp than in normal scalp, especially in alopecia totalis/universalis. Mice gave a clearer picture of TCR sharing than patients did, possibly for HLA-related reasons. Under tofacitinib, numerous expanded lesional clonotypes remained detectable in scalp and blood.

CDR3 length: 17 residues. Germline V gene lookup returns CDR1 WSHSY and CDR2 SAAADI. The J segment lost 2 bases and the V segment lost 7 bases, leaving 8 bases of the junction unmatched. The treatment was: oral pan-JAK inhibitor, 5-10 mg twice daily. Peripheral blood, together with lesional scalp punch biopsies, was collected from alopecia areata patients. Extracted from the samples, RNA was reverse transcribed into cDNA to serve as the sequencing template. Measured with immunoSEQ multiplex PCR; TCRdb has only the in-frame clones, and not every one. The repertoire holds about 6,900 clones, with approximately 68% as singletons. This clone came up a few times. Its antigen is not identified.

Sequenced here: skin, sampled at week 4, from a patient treated with tofacitinib. J is TRBJ2-1 and V is TRBV10-2; 13 bases line up with TRBD2. This clonotype was obtained from a human donor with alopecia areata. As DNA, the CDR3 is TGCGCCAGCACCAGAGTGGGACTAGCGGGGACCTACAATGAGCAGTTCTTC. It codes for CASTRVGLAGTYNEQFF.